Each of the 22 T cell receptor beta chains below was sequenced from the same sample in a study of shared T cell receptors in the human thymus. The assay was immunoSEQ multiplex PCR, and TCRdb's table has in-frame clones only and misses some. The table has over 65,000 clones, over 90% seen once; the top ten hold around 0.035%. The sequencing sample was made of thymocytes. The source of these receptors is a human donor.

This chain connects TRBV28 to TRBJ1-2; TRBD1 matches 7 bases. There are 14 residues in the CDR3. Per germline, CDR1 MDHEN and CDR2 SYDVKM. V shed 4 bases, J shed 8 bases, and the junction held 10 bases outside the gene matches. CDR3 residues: CASSWLTGLGGYTF. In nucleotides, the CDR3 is TGTGCCAGCAGTTGGTTGACAGGGCTAGGGGGCTACACCTTC.

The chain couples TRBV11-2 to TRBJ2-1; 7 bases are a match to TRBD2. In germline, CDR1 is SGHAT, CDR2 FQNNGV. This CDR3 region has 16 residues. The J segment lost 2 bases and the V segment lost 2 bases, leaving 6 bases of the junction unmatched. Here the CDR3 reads CASSLLGGEPYNEQFF. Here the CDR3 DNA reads TGTGCCAGCAGCTTACTGGGGGGGGAGCCCTACAATGAGCAGTTCTTC.

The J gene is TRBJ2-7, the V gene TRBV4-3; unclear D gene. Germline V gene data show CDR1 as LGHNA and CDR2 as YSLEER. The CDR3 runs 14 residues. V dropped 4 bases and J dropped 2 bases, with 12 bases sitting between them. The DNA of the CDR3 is TGCGCCAGCAGCCGAGCGACACTGACCTACGAGCAGTACTTC. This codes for CASSRATLTYEQYF.

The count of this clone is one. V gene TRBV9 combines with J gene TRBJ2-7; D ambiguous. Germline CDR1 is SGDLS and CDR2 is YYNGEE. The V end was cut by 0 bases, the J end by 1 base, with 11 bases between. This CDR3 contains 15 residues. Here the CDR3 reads CASSVAGRGSYEQYF. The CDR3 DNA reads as TGTGCCAGCAGCGTAGCTGGACGAGGATCCTACGAGCAGTACTTC.

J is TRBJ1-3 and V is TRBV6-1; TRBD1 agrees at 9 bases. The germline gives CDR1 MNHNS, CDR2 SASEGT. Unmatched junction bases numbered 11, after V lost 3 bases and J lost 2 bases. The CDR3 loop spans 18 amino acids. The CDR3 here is CASSEDLRTGAAGNTIYF. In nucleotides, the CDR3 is TGTGCCAGCAGTGAGGATCTCAGGACAGGGGCTGCTGGAAACACCATATATTTT.

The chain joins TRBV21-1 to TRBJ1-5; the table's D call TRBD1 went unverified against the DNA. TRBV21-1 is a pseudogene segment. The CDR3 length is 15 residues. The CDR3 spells CASSLNPWVRQPQHF. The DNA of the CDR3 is TGTGCCAGCTCCCTCAACCCTTGGGTCAGGCAGCCCCAGCATTTT.

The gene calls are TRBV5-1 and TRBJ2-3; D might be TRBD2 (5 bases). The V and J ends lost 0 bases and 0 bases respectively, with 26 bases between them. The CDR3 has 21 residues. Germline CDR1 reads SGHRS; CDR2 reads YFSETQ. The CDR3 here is CASSLAGPWEIFGLSTDTQYF. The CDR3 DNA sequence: TGCGCCAGCAGCTTGGCCGGTCCATGGGAGATTTTTGGTCTTAGCACAGATACGCAGTATTTT.

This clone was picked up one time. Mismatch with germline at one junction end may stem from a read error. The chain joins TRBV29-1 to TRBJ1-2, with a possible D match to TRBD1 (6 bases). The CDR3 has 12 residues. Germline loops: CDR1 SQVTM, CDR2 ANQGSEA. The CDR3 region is CSGRGLDYGYIF. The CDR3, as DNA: TGCAGCGGCAGGGGTTTGGACTATGGCTACATCTTC.

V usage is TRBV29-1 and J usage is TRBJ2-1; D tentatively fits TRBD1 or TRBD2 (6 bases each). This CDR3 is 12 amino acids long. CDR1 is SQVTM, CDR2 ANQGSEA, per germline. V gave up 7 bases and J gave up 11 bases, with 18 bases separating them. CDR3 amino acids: CSAARGRSQQFF. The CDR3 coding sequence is TGCAGCGCCGCCCGGGGGCGCAGCCAGCAGTTCTTC.

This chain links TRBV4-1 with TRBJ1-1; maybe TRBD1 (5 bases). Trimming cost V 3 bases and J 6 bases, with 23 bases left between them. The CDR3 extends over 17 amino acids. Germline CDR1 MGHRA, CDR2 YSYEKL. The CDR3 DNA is TGCGCCAGCAGCCACCCCCTAATCTCGACCCCCAGGGCTGAAGCTTTCTTT. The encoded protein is CASSHPLISTPRAEAFF.

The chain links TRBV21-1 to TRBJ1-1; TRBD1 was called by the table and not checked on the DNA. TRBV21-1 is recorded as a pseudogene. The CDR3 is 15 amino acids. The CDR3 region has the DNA TGTGCCAGCAGCTCCCCGGCCAGGCTCTACACTGAAGCTTTCTTT. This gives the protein CASSSPARLYTEAFF.

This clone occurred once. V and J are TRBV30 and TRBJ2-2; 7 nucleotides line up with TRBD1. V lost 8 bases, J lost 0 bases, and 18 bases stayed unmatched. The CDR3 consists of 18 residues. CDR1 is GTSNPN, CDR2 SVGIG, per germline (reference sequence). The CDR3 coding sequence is TGTGCCCAAGAAAAATACAGGGGAAGAACCCCGAACACCGGGGAGCTGTTTTTT. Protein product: CAQEKYRGRTPNTGELFF.

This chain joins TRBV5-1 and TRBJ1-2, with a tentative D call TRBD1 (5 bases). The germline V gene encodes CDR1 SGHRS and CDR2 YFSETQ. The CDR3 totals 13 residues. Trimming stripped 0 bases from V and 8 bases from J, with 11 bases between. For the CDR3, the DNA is TGCGCCAGCAGCTTGGCCTGGCGGGACGGCTACACCTTC. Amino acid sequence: CASSLAWRDGYTF.

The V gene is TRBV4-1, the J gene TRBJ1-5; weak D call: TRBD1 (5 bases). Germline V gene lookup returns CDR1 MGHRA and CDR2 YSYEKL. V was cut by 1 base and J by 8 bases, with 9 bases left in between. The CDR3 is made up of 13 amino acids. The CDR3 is CASSQVGGKPQHF. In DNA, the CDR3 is TGCGCCAGCAGCCAAGTTGGGGGGAAGCCCCAGCATTTT.

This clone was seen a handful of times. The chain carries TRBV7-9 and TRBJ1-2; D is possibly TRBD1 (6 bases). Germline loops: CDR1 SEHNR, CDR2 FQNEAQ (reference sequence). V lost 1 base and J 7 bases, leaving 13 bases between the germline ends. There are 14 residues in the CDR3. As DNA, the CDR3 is TGTGCCAGCAGCTTAGAGTCAGGACAGCGTGGCTACACCTTC. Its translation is CASSLESGQRGYTF. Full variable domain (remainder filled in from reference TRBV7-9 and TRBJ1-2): DTGVSQNPRHKITKRGQNVTFRCDPISEHNRLYWYRQTLGQGPEFLTYFQNEAQLEKSRLLSDRFSAERPKGSFSTLEIQRTEQGDSAMYLCASSLESGQRGYTFGSGTRLTVV.

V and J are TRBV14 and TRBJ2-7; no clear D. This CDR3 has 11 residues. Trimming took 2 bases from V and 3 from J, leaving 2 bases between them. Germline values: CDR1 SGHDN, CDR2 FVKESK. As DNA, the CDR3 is TGTGCCAGCAGCCAACACTACGAGCAGTACTTC. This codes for CASSQHYEQYF.

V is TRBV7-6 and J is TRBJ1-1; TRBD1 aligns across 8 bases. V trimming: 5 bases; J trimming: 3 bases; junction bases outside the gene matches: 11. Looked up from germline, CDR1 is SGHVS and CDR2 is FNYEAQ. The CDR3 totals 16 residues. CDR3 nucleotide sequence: TGTGCCAGCAGCCGGCTCCTACAGGGGGGCCACACTGAAGCTTTCTTT. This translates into CASSRLLQGGHTEAFF.

CDR3: CASSYPTGNTEAFF. The CDR3, as DNA: TGTGCCAGCAGTTACCCTACAGGGAACACTGAAGCTTTCTTT. The genes are TRBV6-5 and TRBJ1-1, with a tentative D call TRBD1 (5 bases). Trimming stripped 2 bases from V and 1 base from J, with 8 bases between. There are 14 residues in the CDR3. CDR1 and CDR2 from the germline V gene are MNHEY and SVGAGI.

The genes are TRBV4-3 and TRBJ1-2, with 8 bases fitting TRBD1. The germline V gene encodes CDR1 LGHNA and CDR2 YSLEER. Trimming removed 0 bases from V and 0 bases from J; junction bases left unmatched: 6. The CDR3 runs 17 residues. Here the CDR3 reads CASSQDRDRTTNYGYTF. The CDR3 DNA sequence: TGCGCCAGCAGCCAAGATCGGGACAGGACTACTAACTATGGCTACACCTTC.

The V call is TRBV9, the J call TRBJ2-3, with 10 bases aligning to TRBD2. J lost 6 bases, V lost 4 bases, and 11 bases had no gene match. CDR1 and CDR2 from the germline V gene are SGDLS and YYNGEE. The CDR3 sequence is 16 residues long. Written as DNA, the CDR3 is TGTGCCAGCAGCCCACAGACTAGCGGGTACTTGGATACGCAGTATTTT. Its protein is CASSPQTSGYLDTQYF. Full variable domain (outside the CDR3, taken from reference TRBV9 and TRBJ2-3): DSGVTQTPKHLITATGQRVTLRCSPRSGDLSVYWYQQSLDQGLQFLIQYYNGEERAKGNILERFSAQQFPDLHSELNLSSLELGDSALYFCASSPQTSGYLDTQYFGPGTRLTVL.

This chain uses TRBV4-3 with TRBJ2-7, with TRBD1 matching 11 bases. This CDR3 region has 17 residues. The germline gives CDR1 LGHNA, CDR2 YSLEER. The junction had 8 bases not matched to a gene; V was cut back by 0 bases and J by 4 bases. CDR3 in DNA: TGCGCCAGCAGCCAAGATGTTGACTGGGACAGGGGGTACGAGCAGTACTTC. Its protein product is CASSQDVDWDRGYEQYF.

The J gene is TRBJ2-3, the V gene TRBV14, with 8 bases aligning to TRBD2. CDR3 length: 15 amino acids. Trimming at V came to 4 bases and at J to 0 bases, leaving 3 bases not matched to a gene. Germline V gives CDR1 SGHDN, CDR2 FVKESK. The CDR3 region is CASSLRGASTDTQYF. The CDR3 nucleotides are TGTGCCAGCAGCCTGCGGGGGGCGAGCACAGATACGCAGTATTTT.